These 26 T cell receptor beta chains share one sample of origin, sequenced in a study of T cells in Graves' hyperthyroidism and ophthalmopathy. Amplification yielded TCR beta CDR3 regions, with RNA transcripts as the source. First-round RT-PCR with HTBI primers amplified the TCR CDR3 region. Each CDR3 protein is one row after TCRdb ran MiXCR on the multiplex PCR reads. The sample gives about 480,000 distinct CDR3 sequences, 13% to 15% of which show up once; 15% to 20% is in the top ten. The sequenced sample was blood. All receptors come from a woman between 18 and 29 years old with Graves' hyperthyroidism.

This clonotype was counted between two and nine times. The chain couples TRBV6-2 or TRBV6-3 to TRBJ1-2; the match to TRBD1 covers 9 bases. Germline V lookup: CDR1 MNHEY, CDR2 SVGEGT. Trimming took 5 bases from V and 4 from J; bases not matched to a gene: 5. CDR3 length equals 14 residues. The CDR3 sequence is CASSGTGTGYGYTF. The CDR3, as DNA: TGTGCCAGCAGTGGGACAGGGACGGGCTATGGCTACACCTTC.

This clonotype was detected ten times or more. The chain combines TRBV6-1 with TRBJ2-1; unclear D gene. The CDR3 covers 12 residues. The ends were cut back, 7 bases at V and 3 bases at J, with 7 bases in the middle. Looked up from germline, CDR1 is MNHNS and CDR2 is SASEGT. In DNA, the CDR3 is TGTGCCAGCACGCAGGACTACAATGAGCAGTTCTTC. It encodes CASTQDYNEQFF.

This clonotype occurred many times. The chain uses TRBV14 and TRBJ1-2; tentative D call: TRBD1 (5 bases). Germline V CDR1 and CDR2: SGHDN, FVKESK. CDR3 size: 12 residues. The V and J ends lost 6 bases and 4 bases respectively, with 9 bases between them. The CDR3 loop reads CASSGTAYGYTF. The CDR3 DNA is TGTGCCAGCAGTGGGACCGCCTATGGCTACACCTTC.

This clonotype was found many times. This sequence joins TRBV11-2 and TRBJ2-6, with D uncertain. The germline V gene encodes CDR1 SGHAT and CDR2 FQNNGV. CDR3 length: 17 residues. V was cut by 2 bases and J by 4 bases, with 15 bases left in between. The CDR3 sequence is CASSLLQANTGANVLTF. The CDR3, as DNA: TGTGCCAGCAGCTTATTGCAAGCAAACACCGGGGCCAACGTCCTGACTTTC.

V usage is TRBV3-1 and J usage is TRBJ2-5; 9 bases agree with TRBD1. CDR1 LGHDT and CDR2 YNNKEL come from the germline V gene (reference sequence). J was trimmed by 5 bases and V by 1 base; bases with no gene match: 8. The CDR3 has 16 residues. CDR3 amino acids: CASSQGRDRVRETQYF. CDR3 nucleotides: TGTGCCAGCAGCCAAGGGCGGGACAGGGTCCGCGAGACCCAGTACTTC.

This clonotype was observed many times. The gene calls are TRBV9 and TRBJ2-3; 9 nucleotides align to TRBD2. Losses at the gene ends were 3 bases for V and 4 bases for J; bases not matched to a gene: 6. CDR3 length equals 15 residues. Germline lookup yields CDR1 SGDLS and CDR2 YYNGEE. This CDR3 reads CASSAGLAWADTQYF. CDR3 coding DNA: TGTGCCAGCAGCGCCGGACTAGCGTGGGCAGATACGCAGTATTTT.

This clonotype was recorded a few times. V and J are TRBV29-1 and TRBJ2-1; D is uncertain. The CDR3 loop spans 15 amino acids. Per germline, CDR1 SQVTM and CDR2 ANQGSEA. The V end was cut by 6 bases, the J end by 2 bases, with 17 bases between. Here the CDR3 reads CSVAETQKTYNEQFF. For the CDR3, the DNA is TGCAGCGTGGCTGAGACCCAAAAGACCTACAATGAGCAGTTCTTC.

V and J are TRBV12-3 or TRBV12-4 and TRBJ1-5; TRBD1 might be the D (5 bases). V was cut by 4 bases and J by 5 bases, with 12 bases left in between. CDR3 length: 14 residues. In nucleotides, the CDR3 is TGTGCCAGCAGTTACTACGGGACGGATCAGCCCCAGCATTTT. Translating it yields CASSYYGTDQPQHF.

The V call is TRBV9, the J call TRBJ2-1; 14 bases are a match to TRBD2. Losses at the gene ends were 0 bases for V and 5 bases for J; bases not matched to a gene: 7. Germline CDR1 SGDLS, CDR2 YYNGEE. CDR3 length equals 18 residues. Here the CDR3 DNA reads TGTGCCAGCAGCGTAGCTTTGACTAGCGGGAGGGTGAACAATGAGCAGTTCTTC. As protein: CASSVALTSGRVNNEQFF.

This clonotype came up many times. The chain is built from TRBV6-2 or TRBV6-3 and TRBJ1-1, with 7 positions matching TRBD1. Losses at the gene ends were 6 bases for V and 5 bases for J; bases not matched to a gene: 3. The CDR3 loop spans 12 amino acids. Germline V gives CDR1 MNHEY, CDR2 SVGEGT. This CDR3 reads CASRKQGTEAFF. The CDR3 bases are TGTGCCAGCAGAAAACAGGGGACTGAAGCTTTCTTT.

Remarks on this clonotype: This clone may be a read error of a much larger clone one base away. The genes are TRBV5-1 and TRBJ1-2, with D unclear. Germline V gene lookup returns CDR1 SGHRS and CDR2 YFSETQ. The CDR3 sequence is 15 residues long. CDR3 DNA: TGCGCCAGCAGCTTGGCACGGGGAGTAAACTATGGCCACACCTTC. Its translation: CASSLARGVNYGHTF.

The chain carries TRBV6-2 or TRBV6-3 and TRBJ1-5; possibly TRBD1 for D (6 bases). CDR3 size: 12 residues. V was pared by 6 bases and J by 5 bases, with 8 bases between. Germline loops: CDR1 MNHEY, CDR2 SVGEGT. For the CDR3, the DNA is TGTGCCAGCAGGGCAGGGGATCAGCCCCAGCATTTT. Translated: CASRAGDQPQHF.

This clonotype was counted ten times or more. This chain connects TRBV3-1 to TRBJ2-1; 7 nucleotides line up with TRBD2. The ends lost 4 bases at V and 9 bases at J; junction bases unmatched: 6. The CDR3 loop spans 13 amino acids. Germline-derived CDR1 and CDR2 are LGHDT and YNNKEL (reference sequence). The DNA for the CDR3 is TGTGCCAGCAGCCTCCAGCGGGGAAGTGAGCAGTTCTTC. Translation gives CASSLQRGSEQFF.

The sample holds many counts of this clonotype. The chain links TRBV25-1 to TRBJ1-1; TRBD1 might be the D (5 bases). The CDR3 totals 13 residues. The germline CDR1 and CDR2 sequences are MGHDK and SYGVNS. The germline V and J ends were trimmed by 3 bases and 3 bases, with 8 bases remaining between them. As DNA, the CDR3 is TGTGCCAGCAGTGAGTCAGGGTACACTGAAGCTTTCTTT. This codes for CASSESGYTEAFF.

There are many counts of this clonotype. The chain joins TRBV3-1 to TRBJ1-1; 8 bases map to TRBD1. The CDR3 loop spans 15 amino acids. V lost 5 bases and J lost 1; bases outside the gene matches: 6. Germline values: CDR1 LGHDT, CDR2 YNNKEL (reference sequence). The CDR3, as DNA: TGTGCCAGCAGCTTTACAGGACAGGGGAACACTGAAGCTTTCTTT. Its translation: CASSFTGQGNTEAFF.

As for this clonotype: A read error may be the cause here, since a much bigger clone is one base away. The rearrangement links TRBV19 to TRBJ1-1; D might be TRBD1 (5 bases). The CDR3 spans 13 residues. Trimming shortened V by 7 bases and J by 8 bases, and 17 bases separated the two germline ends. Germline CDR1 and CDR2: LNHDA and SQIVND (reference sequence). The CDR3: CASTGTGKLEAFF. The DNA for the CDR3 is TGTGCCAGTACAGGGACGGGGAAGCTAGAAGCTTTCTTT. The full variable domain, rest sourced from reference TRBV19 and TRBJ1-1, is DGGITQSPKYLFRKEGQNVTLSCEQNLNHDAMYWYRQDPGQGLRLIYYSQIVNDFQKGDIAEGYSVSREKKESFPLTVTSAQKNPTAFYLCASTGTGKLEAFFGQGTRLTVV.

This clonotype was found many times. V is TRBV2 and J is TRBJ1-3; D not resolved. Trimming took 3 bases from V and 1 from J, leaving 13 bases between them. The CDR3 loop spans 16 amino acids. Germline CDR1 SNHLY, CDR2 FYNNEI. This CDR3 reads CASSDHHVISGNTIYF. CDR3 DNA: TGTGCCAGCAGTGACCACCACGTCATATCTGGAAACACCATATATTTT.

This clonotype was counted at least ten times. This chain connects TRBV29-1 to TRBJ1-3, with TRBD1 as a possible D gene (6 bases). CDR3 length equals 17 residues. V lost 4 bases and J lost 0, with 19 bases in between. Germline V gene lookup returns CDR1 SQVTM and CDR2 ANQGSEA. The CDR3 loop is CSVVFLTTGNSGNTIYF. As DNA, the CDR3 is TGCAGCGTTGTTTTTCTCACTACAGGGAACTCTGGAAACACCATATATTTT.

This clonotype was counted many times. The V gene is TRBV6-1, the J gene TRBJ2-2, with D unclear. This CDR3 has 11 amino acids. Trimming removed 1 base from V and 7 bases from J, with 1 base in between. Looked up from germline, CDR1 is MNHNS and CDR2 is SASEGT. The CDR3 DNA sequence: TGTGCCAGCAGTGAAGTCGGGGAGCTGTTTTTT. Translated, it gives CASSEVGELFF.

This clonotype was observed a handful of times. This chain connects TRBV18 to TRBJ2-1; D may be TRBD2 (6 bases). Per germline, CDR1 KGHSH and CDR2 LQKENI. CDR3 length equals 14 residues. V was clipped by 5 bases and J by 9 bases, with 17 bases between them. In nucleotides, the CDR3 is TGTGCCAGCTCAGCACGGAGGGAGTGGGTTGAGCAGTTCTTC. Translating gives CASSARREWVEQFF.

J is TRBJ2-5 and V is TRBV28, with D possibly TRBD1 on 6 matching bases. The length of the CDR3 is 13 residues. V was trimmed by 6 bases and J by 3 bases, leaving 11 bases between them. In germline, CDR1 is MDHEN, CDR2 SYDVKM. CDR3 bases: TGTGCCAGCAGGGGGGCAGGGGAAGAGACCCAGTACTTC. This codes for CASRGAGEETQYF.

This clonotype was seen repeatedly, ten times or more. The rearrangement uses TRBV5-6 and TRBJ2-5, with 8 nucleotides matching TRBD1. Germline trimming cut 7 bases from V and 5 bases from J; bases unmatched to any gene: 1. CDR1 and CDR2 from the germline V gene are SGHDT and YYEEEE. The CDR3 totals 11 residues. CDR3 region: CASRTGETQYF. CDR3 sequence (DNA): TGTGCCAGCCGGACAGGGGAGACCCAGTACTTC.

This clonotype showed up many times. The chain is built from TRBV12-5 and TRBJ2-7; 9 positions match TRBD2. From germline, CDR1 is LGHNT and CDR2 FRNRAP. The length of the CDR3 is 14 residues. Losses at the gene ends were 2 bases for V and 5 bases for J; bases not matched to a gene: 4. The CDR3 region has the DNA TGTGCTAGTGGTTTGCTAGCGGGACTAGACGAGCAGTACTTC. It specifies CASGLLAGLDEQYF.

In its sample, this clonotype was seen a few times. V is TRBV19 and J is TRBJ2-2, with a weak D call TRBD2 (6 bases). V was shortened by 9 bases and J by 1 base, with 12 bases between the two germline ends. The CDR3 runs 14 residues. Germline assignment: CDR1 LNHDA and CDR2 SQIVND (reference sequence). CDR3 bases: TGTGCCAGCCGGGGACTGATGAACACCGGGGAGCTGTTTTTT. Protein sequence: CASRGLMNTGELFF.

This chain connects TRBV16 to TRBJ1-5, with D possibly TRBD1 on 5 matching bases. The CDR3 is made up of 14 amino acids. Germline CDR1 KGHSY, CDR2 FQNENV. V dropped 1 base and J dropped 5 bases, with 9 bases sitting between them. CDR3 DNA: TGTGCCAGCAGCCAATTTGCGGGGGATCAGCCCCAGCATTTT. This sequence encodes CASSQFAGDQPQHF.

This sequence joins TRBV24-1 and TRBJ2-1; 10 positions agree with TRBD2. Germline trimming cut 3 bases from V and 7 bases from J; bases unmatched to any gene: 8. The CDR3 runs to 16 residues. Germline lookup yields CDR1 KGHDR and CDR2 SFDVKD. CDR3 amino acids: CATSDQSGRARNEQFF. CDR3 nucleotides: TGTGCCACCAGTGATCAAAGCGGGAGGGCTCGGAATGAGCAGTTCTTC.